This passage covers 4 T cell receptor beta chains from one sample sequenced in a study of blood T cell repertoires in COVID-19 (dated by TCRdb to the early 2020s). Preparation of the library involved the immunoSEQ multiplex PCR assay. TCRdb provides this immuneACCESS table in a form limited to in-frame rearrangements. Some clones are lacking; in checked studies, under half of them reflect an unresolved V gene, and why the rest are absent is not known. The sample profile shows tens of thousands of clones; around 80% of them were found once. The ten largest clones represent 16% of the sample. Sequencing used peripheral blood. All receptors derive from a man aged 65-85 years with acute or convalescent COVID-19.

The chain links TRBV28 to TRBJ2-3; D gene unclear. The CDR3 contains 15 residues. CDR1 and CDR2 (germline): MDHEN, SYDVKM. V lost 7 bases and J lost 4, with 18 bases in between. The CDR3 reads CASNPAPSRPDTQYF. The CDR3 nucleotides are TGTGCCAGCAACCCCGCCCCTTCGAGGCCAGATACGCAGTATTTT. The whole variable domain, filled in from reference TRBV28 and TRBJ2-3, reads DVKVTQSSRYLVKRTGEKVFLECVQDMDHENMFWYRQDPGLGLRLIYFSYDVKMKEKGDIPEGYSVSREKKERFSLILESASTNQTSMYLCASNPAPSRPDTQYFGPGTRLTVL.

The chain joins TRBV29-1 to TRBJ2-3; D is perhaps TRBD1 (6 bases). Germline V gene sequence: CDR1 SQVTM, CDR2 ANQGSEA. The CDR3 is 14 residues long. V gave up 1 base and J gave up 0 bases, with 8 bases separating them. The CDR3, as DNA: TGCAGCGTTGAAGGGCAGGGGAGCACAGATACGCAGTATTTT. Its translation: CSVEGQGSTDTQYF.

This chain joins TRBV6-6 and TRBJ1-5; 7 bases fit TRBD1. V gave up 5 bases and J gave up 3 bases; unmatched junction bases: 7. In germline, CDR1 is MNHNY, CDR2 SVGAGI (reference sequence). This CDR3 region has 15 residues. The CDR3 region is CASSDAGTVNQPQHF. As DNA, the CDR3 is TGTGCCAGCAGTGACGCCGGGACAGTCAATCAGCCCCAGCATTTT.

The rearrangement joins TRBV10-1 to TRBJ2-4; 7 positions match TRBD2. Germline V CDR1 and CDR2: WNHNN, SYGVQD (reference sequence). The CDR3 spans 13 residues. V was pared by 3 bases and J by 6 bases, with 2 bases of the junction left unmatched. CDR3 in DNA: TGCGCCAGCAGTGACGGCGGGAGAAACATTCAGTACTTC. It codes for CASSDGGRNIQYF.